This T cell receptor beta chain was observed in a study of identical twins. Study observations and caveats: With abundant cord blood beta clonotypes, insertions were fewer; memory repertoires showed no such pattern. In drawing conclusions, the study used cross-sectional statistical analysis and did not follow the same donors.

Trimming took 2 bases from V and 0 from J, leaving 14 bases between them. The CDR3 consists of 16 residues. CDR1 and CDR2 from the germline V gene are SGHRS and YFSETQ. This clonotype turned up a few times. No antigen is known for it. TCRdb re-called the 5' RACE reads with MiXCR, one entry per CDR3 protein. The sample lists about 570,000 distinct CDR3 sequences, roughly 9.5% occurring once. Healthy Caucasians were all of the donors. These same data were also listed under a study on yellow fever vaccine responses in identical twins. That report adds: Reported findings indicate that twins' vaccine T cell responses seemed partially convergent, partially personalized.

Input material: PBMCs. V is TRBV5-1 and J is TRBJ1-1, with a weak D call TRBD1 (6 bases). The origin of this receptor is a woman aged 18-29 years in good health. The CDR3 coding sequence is TGCGCCAGCAGCTTCGTTGCCAGGGGTTTGAACACTGAAGCTTTCTTT. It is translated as CASSFVARGLNTEAFF.